This T cell receptor beta chain was captured by sequencing in a study of T cells after yellow fever vaccination. In this sample, this clonotype turned up many times. Its antigen is not identified. Study outcomes and limitations: The study re-detected most primary-vaccination clones after the booster (96% CD4, roughly 85% CD8). Contaminating bulk clonotypes could be abundant in FACS-sorted repertoires. Researchers noted that a small share of clonotypes showed up in both CD4 and CD8 compartments.

The CDR3 totals 15 residues. V shed 5 bases and J 1 base; nucleotides not matched to a gene: 4. Germline CDR1 SGHTA, CDR2 FQGNSA. The authors made TCR cDNA by 5'RACE template switching, adding a universal primer site and UMIs. MiXCR, run by TCRdb on the 5' RACE reads, gives a single entry per CDR3 protein. The sample holds roughly 250,000 distinct CDR3 sequences; under 15% are singletons and the top ten take 0.5% to 0.6%. The TCR sequence derives from a man aged 25 to 40 who received the YFV17D yellow fever vaccine. The chain recombines TRBV7-2 with TRBJ2-3; 9 bases match TRBD1. This specimen was CD4+ T cells sorted from PBMCs, taken 45 days after the yellow fever booster vaccination. The CDR3 reads CASSPWTGGTDTQYF. The CDR3 region has the DNA TGTGCCAGCAGCCCGTGGACAGGGGGCACAGATACGCAGTATTTT.